What follows are 12 T cell receptor beta chains derived from one specimen sequenced in a study of blood T cell repertoires in COVID-19 (dated by TCRdb to the early 2020s). The library was built by means of the immunoSEQ multiplex PCR assay. Here the immuneACCESS table is served through TCRdb, limited to in-frame sequences with V and J called. Missing clones are a known gap in these copies; in checked studies unresolved V genes cover under half, and the rest lacks a known reason. A total of roughly 180,000 clones appear in this sample, roughly 81% of them only once. Clones ranked in the top ten supply 10% to 15% of the sample. The material sequenced was peripheral blood. The receptors shown here come from a woman of 80 years or more with COVID-19, enrolled during active disease.

The CDR3 DNA sequence: TGCGCCAGCAGCTTGCTAGGGGGAGACGAGACCCAGTACTTC. It codes for CASSLLGGDETQYF. This chain connects TRBV5-1 to TRBJ2-5; D might be TRBD1 (6 bases). The CDR3 spans 14 residues. The germline V gene encodes CDR1 SGHRS and CDR2 YFSETQ. V was clipped by 1 base and J by 5 bases, with 12 bases between them.

The sample holds a few counts of this clone. The chain recombines TRBV29-1 with TRBJ2-7, with 12 bases matching TRBD1. This CDR3 spans 14 amino acids. V trimming: 1 base; J trimming: 4 bases; junction bases outside the gene matches: 2. CDR1 is SQVTM and CDR2 is ANQGSEA in the germline V gene. The CDR3 sequence is CSVEVGQGAYEQYF. As DNA, the CDR3 is TGCAGCGTTGAAGTGGGACAGGGGGCTTACGAGCAGTACTTC.

The chain joins TRBV30 to TRBJ1-2; TRBD1 aligns across 10 bases. Trimming removed 3 bases from V and 8 bases from J; junction bases left unmatched: 6. This CDR3 contains 13 residues. CDR1 is GTSNPN and CDR2 is SVGIG in the germline V gene (reference sequence). The CDR3 nucleotides read TGTGCCTGGAGAGACAGGGGGCTCTCAGGCTACACCTTC. Its protein is CAWRDRGLSGYTF.

The chain carries TRBV7-6 and TRBJ2-7; TRBD2 agrees at 12 bases. CDR1 is SGHVS and CDR2 is FNYEAQ in the germline V gene. Unmatched junction bases numbered 7, after V lost 5 bases and J lost 2 bases. The CDR3 is made up of 16 amino acids. CDR3 sequence (DNA): TGTGCCAGCAGCCACAGACTAGCGGGAGCCACCTACGAGCAGTACTTC. Translation gives CASSHRLAGATYEQYF.

V gene TRBV19 combines with J gene TRBJ2-5; 8 bases match TRBD1. The CDR3 is 16 residues long. Trimming took 0 bases from V and 5 from J; bases not matched to a gene: 8. The germline CDR1 and CDR2 sequences are LNHDA and SQIVND (reference sequence). The CDR3 protein is CASSIDRGTGGETQYF. For the CDR3, the DNA is TGTGCCAGTAGTATAGATCGAGGTACAGGGGGGGAGACCCAGTACTTC.

This chain connects TRBV29-1 to TRBJ2-7, with D possibly TRBD1 on 5 matching bases. The CDR3 sequence is 12 residues long. Germline V lookup: CDR1 SQVTM, CDR2 ANQGSEA. Trimming stripped 6 bases from V and 0 bases from J, with 9 bases between. CDR3 in DNA: TGCAGCGTGAGAAGGGGCTCCTACGAGCAGTACTTC. This sequence encodes CSVRRGSYEQYF.

The genes are TRBV28 and TRBJ1-2, with 7 bases that match TRBD1. Germline CDR1 MDHEN, CDR2 SYDVKM. Losses at the gene ends were 11 bases for V and 0 bases for J; bases not matched to a gene: 6. This CDR3 spans 13 amino acids. In DNA, the CDR3 is TGTGCCTGCCGGGACAGTCCTAACTATGGCTACACCTTC. It codes for CACRDSPNYGYTF.

This clone has only one observation. This chain connects TRBV6-2 or TRBV6-3 to TRBJ2-3; 10 bases agree with TRBD2. Trimming took 4 bases from V and 2 from J; bases not matched to a gene: 3. Germline V gives CDR1 MNHEY, CDR2 SVGEGT. There are 15 residues in the CDR3. CDR3 sequence reads: CASSSSGSSTDTQYF. The CDR3 nucleotides read TGTGCCAGCAGTTCTAGCGGGAGTTCCACAGATACGCAGTATTTT.

The genes are TRBV18 and TRBJ1-4; D ambiguous. V lost 4 bases and J 4 bases, leaving 13 bases between the germline ends. CDR1 is KGHSH and CDR2 is LQKENI in the germline V gene. CDR3 size: 15 residues. DNA of the CDR3: TGTGCCAGCTCACAGGGTCCTGCGGGTAATGAAAAACTGTTTTTT. This translates into CASSQGPAGNEKLFF.

The chain is built from TRBV10-2 and TRBJ2-3; 14 bases match TRBD2. Germline V lookup: CDR1 WSHSY, CDR2 SAAADI. V was clipped by 4 bases and J by 5 bases; unmatched bases: 5. The CDR3 totals 16 residues. The CDR3 loop reads CASSGPGLAGVDTQYF. In DNA form, the CDR3 reads TGCGCCAGCAGTGGGCCGGGACTAGCGGGAGTAGATACGCAGTATTTT.

The table lists this clone with a few counts. The rearrangement joins TRBV6-5 to TRBJ2-7, with a tentative D call TRBD2 (6 bases). The CDR3 has 13 amino acids. Trimming pared 6 bases from V and 0 bases from J, leaving 9 bases between. From germline, CDR1 is MNHEY and CDR2 SVGAGI. DNA for the CDR3: TGTGCCAGCAGGGCGGGATTCTCCTACGAGCAGTACTTC. Its translation is CASRAGFSYEQYF.

This clone came up once. The genes are TRBV6-5 and TRBJ1-2; possible D gene TRBD1, 6 bases. Trimming pared 4 bases from V and 4 bases from J, leaving 10 bases between. The germline gives CDR1 MNHEY, CDR2 SVGAGI. The CDR3 extends over 13 amino acids. As DNA, the CDR3 is TGTGCCAGCAGTTTCAAAGGGGGCTATGGCTACACCTTC. Its translation is CASSFKGGYGYTF.